This TCR beta chain is drawn from a study of shared clonotypes between healthy human individuals. Turning to the study itself: Those who served as donors were two women and a few men between the ages of 18 and 49.

CDR3 length equals 14 residues. The germline CDR1 and CDR2 sequences are SGDLS and YYNGEE. Trimming took 4 bases from V and 4 from J, leaving 14 bases between them. CD45RO negativity and positive selection for CCR7 defined naive CD8 cells, a population that excluded terminally differentiated effector memory CD45RA+ cells. The authors distributed each subset's genomic DNA evenly over several immunoSEQ plates. Sequenced by immunoSEQ multiplex PCR; TCRdb stores in-frame clones only, minus some. The data show about 2 million clones, just under 95% seen once. The chain has TRBV9 and TRBJ2-5; D is unclear. Sample: naive CD8+ T cells sorted from blood. This TCR was recovered from a man younger than 35 in good health. The CDR3 coding sequence is TGTGCCAGCAGCCCACAAAGCCAGTCAGAGACCCAGTACTTC. It translates to CASSPQSQSETQYF.